Following are 20 T cell receptor beta chains from one sample sequenced in a study of tumor-infiltrating lymphocytes in primary liver carcinoma. Taking about 18-32 mg of unsorted bulk tissue, the authors co-extracted RNA and DNA. Starting material of about 480 ng total RNA yielded TCR beta cDNA via a constant-region primer. A slightly modified ARM-PCR protocol with three nested multiplex PCR rounds produced these TCR beta libraries. Running approximately 10 cycles apiece, the first two PCR rounds relied on TRBV1-TRBV30 forward primers together with a C-beta reverse primer. From the multiplex PCR reads, TCRdb called clonotypes with MiXCR, one entry per CDR3 protein. Altogether more than 70,000 distinct CDR3 sequences are present, under 75% being singletons, with the ten largest covering 26%. Material for sequencing was tumor-adjacent normal liver tissue. All receptors derive from a man aged 35-49 years with primary liver carcinoma and hepatitis B virus infection.

This clonotype has a count of ten or more. The chain combines TRBV21-1 with TRBJ2-1. TRBV21-1 is an annotated pseudogene. The CDR3 is 11 amino acids. The CDR3 sequence is CASSKGNEQFF. For the CDR3, the DNA is TGTGCCAGCAGCAAAGGCAATGAGCAGTTCTTC.

A note on this clonotype: This CDR3 is missing its conserved last phenylalanine or tryptophan, likely due to a read error. No DNA is shown, since the ends of the CDR3 on it are uncertain; the CDR3 is the one TCRdb lists. The V call is TRBV6-1, the J call TRBJ2-7. The germline CDR1 and CDR2 sequences are MNHNS and SASEGT. The CDR3 contains 14 residues when both ends are counted. CDR3 protein: CASTEAADGYEQYL.

This clonotype was recorded only once. The CDR3 ends on some other residue instead of the conserved phenylalanine or tryptophan, so this is likely a read error. This rearrangement joins TRBV5-1 to TRBJ2-7, with D unclear. The germline V gene has CDR1 SGHRS and CDR2 YFSETQ. The CDR3 sequence is 11 residues long. V lost 0 bases and J lost 7, with 5 bases in between. CDR3 sequence (DNA): TGCGCCAGCAGCTTGGGAGGTGAGCAGTACTCC. This codes for CASSLGGEQYS.

Concerning this clonotype itself: The junction does not match germline at one end; this may be a read error. This rearrangement joins TRBV7-9 to TRBJ1-1; no reliable D call. Germline V gene lookup returns CDR1 SEHNR and CDR2 FQNEAQ (reference sequence). The CDR3 extends over 13 amino acids. CDR3: CASSSAGNIEAFF. The CDR3 DNA follows: TGTGCCAGCAGCTCAGCTGGGAACATTGAAGCTTTCTTT.

This clonotype was detected a few times. A much larger clonotype is one base distant, so this may be a read error. The genes are TRBV6-1 and TRBJ2-5; the D gene could be TRBD1 or TRBD2 (5 bases each). CDR1 MNHNS and CDR2 SASEGT come from the germline V gene. The V and J ends lost 7 bases and 4 bases respectively, with 19 bases between them. The CDR3 loop spans 15 amino acids. This CDR3 reads CASTPSWGSRETQYF. Written as DNA, the CDR3 is TGTGCCAGCACCCCCTCTTGGGGGAGTCGAGAGACCCAGTACTTC.

In its sample, this clonotype was seen many times. The genes are TRBV6-1 and TRBJ2-1; D tentatively reads TRBD1 or TRBD2 (5 bases each). In germline, CDR1 is MNHNS, CDR2 SASEGT. This CDR3 has 12 residues. With 6 bases removed from V and 8 bases from J, the gap between germline ends came to 11 bases. CDR3 sequence reads: CASSRERDEQFF. As DNA, the CDR3 is TGTGCCAGCAGCAGGGAGAGGGATGAGCAGTTCTTC.

As regards this clonotype: One junction end does not reproduce the germline sequence, and a read error may be involved. The chain has TRBV5-6 and TRBJ2-1; tentatively, D is TRBD2 (5 bases). From germline, CDR1 is SGHDT and CDR2 YYEEEE. This CDR3 has 16 residues. The CDR3 here is CASNLEGLSTYNEQFF. The CDR3 region has the DNA TGTGCCAGCAACTTGGAAGGACTTAGCACCTACAATGAGCAGTTCTTC.

This chain uses TRBV6-5 with TRBJ2-7; 7 bases match TRBD2. V lost 7 bases to trimming and J lost 6 bases; unmatched junction nucleotides: 9. Per the germline V gene, CDR1 is MNHEY and CDR2 is SVGAGI. CDR3 length: 13 residues. The CDR3 coding sequence is TGTGCCAGCACCGGACTAGTTGGGTGCGAGCAGTACTTC. Its protein is CASTGLVGCEQYF.

For this clonotype: At one boundary the junction diverges from the germline segment, which might be a read error. The chain joins TRBV7-9 to TRBJ2-1; 7 nucleotides align to TRBD1. Germline V gives CDR1 SEHNR, CDR2 FQNEAQ (reference sequence). CDR3 length: 15 amino acids. The CDR3 coding sequence is TGTGCCAGCAGCATGTATAGGGGGCAGAGGAATGAGCACTTCTTC. Protein: CASSMYRGQRNEHFF. Drawing the rest from reference TRBV7-9 and TRBJ2-1, the complete variable domain is DTGVSQNPRHKITKRGQNVTFRCDPISEHNRLYWYRQTLGQGPEFLTYFQNEAQLEKSRLLSDRFSAERPKGSFSTLEIQRTEQGDSAMYLCASSMYRGQRNEHFFGPGTRLTVL.

This clonotype was seen a handful of times. Its ends do not fully match the called genes, so a read error is possible. The V call is TRBV6-2 or TRBV6-3, the J call TRBJ2-4; the D call may be TRBD1 or TRBD2 (6 bases each). The CDR3 has 13 residues. The V gene's germline CDR1 is MNHEY and CDR2 SVGEGT. DNA for the CDR3: TGCCCCATGGGGGGCGAAGCCAAAAACATTCAGTACTTC. Protein product: CPMGGEAKNIQYF.

This clonotype was seen once. This sequence may be a read error, since a much larger clone differs from it by one base. The rearrangement links TRBV5-1 to TRBJ2-7; D is unclear. Germline CDR1 SGHRS, CDR2 YFSETQ. This CDR3 has 15 residues. The CDR3 nucleotides are TGCGCCAGCAACTTGAGGACGCTAATTAGTCAGGAGCAGTACTTC. It codes for CASNLRTLISQEQYF.

In the case of this clonotype: This may be a read error, as it is one base from a much larger clone. The CDR3 DNA follows: TGTGCCAGCAGCTTTGAGGTCTACGAGCAGTACTTC. Translation: CASSFEVYEQYF. This sequence joins TRBV7-9 and TRBJ2-7, with no clear D. The CDR3 runs 12 residues. V dropped 3 bases and J dropped 3 bases, with 6 bases sitting between them. Germline-derived CDR1 and CDR2 are SEHNR and FQNEAQ (reference sequence).

With regard to this clonotype: A junction boundary mismatches the germline segment, possibly from a read error. CDR3 in amino acids: CASNQDVRMADTQYF. The CDR3, as DNA: TGCGCCAGCAACCAAGATGTACGGATGGCAGATACGCAGTATTTT. The chain has TRBV4-1 and TRBJ2-3; D not resolved. CDR3 length: 15 amino acids. The germline V gene has CDR1 MGHRA and CDR2 YSYEKL.

This clonotype was seen more than once but under ten times. The chain joins TRBV9 to TRBJ2-1; D possibly corresponds to TRBD1 (5 bases). The V end was cut by 1 base, the J end by 9 bases, with 8 bases between. The CDR3 loop spans 12 amino acids. Germline CDR1 SGDLS, CDR2 YYNGEE. In DNA form, the CDR3 reads TGTGCCAGCAGCGTAAATAGGGGTGAGCAGTTCTTC. Translating gives CASSVNRGEQFF.

Of note for this clonotype: Germline and junction disagree at one end, which may indicate a read error. The V and J genes are TRBV28 and TRBJ1-1, with no clear D. This CDR3 is built from 16 residues. Germline assignment: CDR1 MDHEN and CDR2 SYDVKM. CDR3 DNA: TGTGCTAGCACTCGGGTGATGCCAATCGGGAACACTGAAGCTTTCTTT. Its translation: CASTRVMPIGNTEAFF.

This clonotype occurred a few times. Given a much more abundant clone one base away, this may be a read error. The V call is TRBV29-1, the J call TRBJ1-1; unclear D gene. CDR1 is SQVTM and CDR2 is ANQGSEA in the germline V gene. The germline V and J ends were trimmed by 7 bases and 1 base, with 13 bases remaining between them. CDR3 size: 13 residues. The CDR3 DNA reads as TGCAGCGCTCATAGCCAGAAGAACACTGAAGCTTTCTTT. Translated, it gives CSAHSQKNTEAFF.

As for this clonotype: Being one base from a much bigger clone, this may be a read error. Lacking the conserved final phenylalanine or tryptophan, this CDR3 likely reflects a read error. The chain uses TRBV28 and TRBJ2-7; 7 nucleotides line up with TRBD1. This CDR3 contains 12 residues. Germline trimming cut 1 base from V and 9 bases from J; bases unmatched to any gene: 3. Germline V gene lookup returns CDR1 MDHEN and CDR2 SYDVKM. The CDR3 sequence is CASSLSRTGQYL. In DNA form, the CDR3 reads TGTGCCAGCAGTTTATCTCGGACAGGGCAGTACTTA.

In regard to this clonotype: A much larger clonotype is one base distant, so this may be a read error. This sequence joins TRBV6-6 and TRBJ2-7; tentative D call: TRBD1 (7 bases). The CDR3 loop spans 11 amino acids. CDR1 is MNHNY, CDR2 SVGAGI, per germline (reference sequence). This CDR3 reads CTSSQGGEQYF. Here the CDR3 DNA reads TGTACCAGCAGCCAGGGGGGTGAGCAGTACTTC.

Turning to this clonotype: The final CDR3 position lacks the conserved phenylalanine or tryptophan, pointing to a likely read error. The CDR3 DNA reads as TGTAGCGCGGGTTGGGGTAATCACGAGCAGTACTTG. This sequence encodes CSAGWGNHEQYL. V gene TRBV29-1 combines with J gene TRBJ2-7, with TRBD2 as a possible D gene (5 bases). Looked up from germline, CDR1 is SQVTM and CDR2 is ANQGSEA. The CDR3 runs 12 residues.

This clonotype qualifies as medium-sized. CDR3: CASSWGQGALNEQFF. DNA of the CDR3: TGTGCCAGCAGTTGGGGACAGGGGGCATTAAATGAGCAGTTCTTC. The gene calls are TRBV6-5 and TRBJ2-1; 12 bases are shared with TRBD1. Trimming cost V 4 bases and J 7 bases; bases outside gene matches: 5. Germline CDR1 is MNHEY and CDR2 is SVGAGI. The CDR3 is 15 amino acids.